This TCR beta chain is from a study of T-cell reconstitution after alpha-beta-depleted transplantation in children listed by TCRdb under 2016. About the investigation overall: Using TCR repertoire profiling, the study followed T-cell immune reconstitution in a quantitative way in children after TCRalphabeta/CD19-depleted allogeneic hematopoietic cell transplantation.

The receptor library was made with PCR. Sequencing relied on an Illumina HiSeq 2500. TCR libraries were prepared with molecular barcoding, using unique molecular identifiers to normalize TCRbeta repertoire quantification. The public reads were quality trimmed at Q25 with fastp and then assembled into clones with MiXCR by TCRdb, keeping productive beta chains. Rows matching on CDR3 protein sequence are summarized as one entry with the most common DNA and genes. Across this sample there are about 360,000 distinct CDR3 sequences, with about an eighth seen only once. The ten largest clones capture 3.5% to 4.5% of the sample. The sample holds a few counts of this clonotype. Its antigen is still unknown. No per-base quality is available; no much larger clone lies one base away. The sequence was obtained from a human donor who donated a stem cell graft to a child with Fanconi anemia. The material was PBMCs, obtained from the stem cell graft.

The DNA sequence reads TGTGCCAGCAGTTTATCGGGGGCGGGGGGTTCCTACGAGCAGTACTTC. The translation is CASSLSGAGGSYEQYF. This chain is built from TRBV27 and TRBJ2-7, and 8 junctional nucleotides match TRBD2. V ends up 0 bases short and J 1 base short, with an unmatched junction base count of 5. From a lookup of the germline V gene (reference sequence), CDR1 and CDR2 are MNHEY and SMNVEV. Measured from the cysteine to the phenylalanine, the CDR3 is 16 residues long. Of all the DNA, just the CDR3 is kept, 48 bases in frame from base 1.